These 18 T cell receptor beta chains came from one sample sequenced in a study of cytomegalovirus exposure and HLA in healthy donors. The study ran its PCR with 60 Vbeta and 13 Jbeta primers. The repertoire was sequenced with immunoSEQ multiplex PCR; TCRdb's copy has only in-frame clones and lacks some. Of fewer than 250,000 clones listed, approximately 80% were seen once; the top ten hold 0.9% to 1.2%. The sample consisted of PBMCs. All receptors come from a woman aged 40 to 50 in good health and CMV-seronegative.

The chain's CDR3 is CASSSGSLAGKTQYF. The CDR3 DNA follows: TGTGCCAGCAGCTCCGGATCCTTAGCGGGGAAAACGCAGTATTTT. The V gene is TRBV5-6, the J gene TRBJ2-3, with 8 bases aligning to TRBD2. Germline CDR1 is SGHDT and CDR2 is YYEEEE. This CDR3 is built from 15 residues. With 3 bases clipped from V and 9 bases from J, the junction kept 12 bases outside the gene matches.

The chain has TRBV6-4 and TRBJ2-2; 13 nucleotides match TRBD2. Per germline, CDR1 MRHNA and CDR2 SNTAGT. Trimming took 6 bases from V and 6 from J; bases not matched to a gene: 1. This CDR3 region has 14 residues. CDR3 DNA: TGTGCCAGCAGAGGACTAGCGGGAGCCGGGGAGCTGTTTTTT. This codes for CASRGLAGAGELFF.

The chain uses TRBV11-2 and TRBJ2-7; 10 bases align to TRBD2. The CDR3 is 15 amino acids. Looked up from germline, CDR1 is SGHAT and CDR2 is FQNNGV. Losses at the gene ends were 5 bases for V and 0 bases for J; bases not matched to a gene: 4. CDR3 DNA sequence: TGTGCCAGCAGCCTCAGCGGGAGGGCCTCCTACGAGCAGTACTTC. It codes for CASSLSGRASYEQYF.

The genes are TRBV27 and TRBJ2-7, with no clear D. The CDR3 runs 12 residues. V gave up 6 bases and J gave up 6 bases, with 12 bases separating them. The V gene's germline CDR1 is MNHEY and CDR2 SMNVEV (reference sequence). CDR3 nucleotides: TGTGCCAGCAGATCCCCCGCAGGCGAGCAGTACTTC. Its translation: CASRSPAGEQYF.

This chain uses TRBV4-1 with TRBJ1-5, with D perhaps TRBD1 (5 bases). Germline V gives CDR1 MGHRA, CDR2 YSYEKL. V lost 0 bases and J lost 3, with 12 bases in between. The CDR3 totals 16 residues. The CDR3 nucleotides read TGCGCCAGCAGCCAAGATGGTTACAGGACCAATCAGCCCCAGCATTTT. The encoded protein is CASSQDGYRTNQPQHF.

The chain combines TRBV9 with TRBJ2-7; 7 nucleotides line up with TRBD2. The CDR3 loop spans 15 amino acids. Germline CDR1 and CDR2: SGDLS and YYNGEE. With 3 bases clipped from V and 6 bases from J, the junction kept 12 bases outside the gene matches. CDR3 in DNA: TGTGCCAGCAGCGCCCGGGACGGGGGGTCGGTCGAGCAGTACTTC. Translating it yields CASSARDGGSVEQYF. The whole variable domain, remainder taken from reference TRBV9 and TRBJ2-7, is DSGVTQTPKHLITATGQRVTLRCSPRSGDLSVYWYQQSLDQGLQFLIQYYNGEERAKGNILERFSAQQFPDLHSELNLSSLELGDSALYFCASSARDGGSVEQYFGPGTRLTVT.

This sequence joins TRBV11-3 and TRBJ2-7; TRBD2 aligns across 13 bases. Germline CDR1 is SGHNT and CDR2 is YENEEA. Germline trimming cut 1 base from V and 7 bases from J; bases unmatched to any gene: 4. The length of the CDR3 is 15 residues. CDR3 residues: CASSLVRLAGGEQYF. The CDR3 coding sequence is TGTGCCAGCAGCTTAGTGAGACTAGCGGGAGGAGAGCAGTACTTC.

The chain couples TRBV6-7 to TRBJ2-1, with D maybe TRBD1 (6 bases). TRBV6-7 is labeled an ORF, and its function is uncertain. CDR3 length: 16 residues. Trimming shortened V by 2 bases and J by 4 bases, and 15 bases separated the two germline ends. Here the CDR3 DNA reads TGTGCCAGCAGTTACCCCCAGGGGAAGGAGTACAATGAGCAGTTCTTC. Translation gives CASSYPQGKEYNEQFF.

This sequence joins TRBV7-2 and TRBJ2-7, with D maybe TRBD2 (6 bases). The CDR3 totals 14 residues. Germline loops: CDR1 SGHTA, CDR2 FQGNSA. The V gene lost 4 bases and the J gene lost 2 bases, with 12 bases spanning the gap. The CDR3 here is CASSSRGGPYEQYF. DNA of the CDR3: TGTGCCAGCAGCTCCCGGGGAGGCCCCTACGAGCAGTACTTC.

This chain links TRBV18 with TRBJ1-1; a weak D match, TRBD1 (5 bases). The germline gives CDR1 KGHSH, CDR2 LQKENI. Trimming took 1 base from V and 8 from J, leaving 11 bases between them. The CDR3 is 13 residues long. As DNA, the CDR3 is TGTGCCAGCTCACCACTCAGGGAAGGCGAAGCTTTCTTT. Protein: CASSPLREGEAFF.

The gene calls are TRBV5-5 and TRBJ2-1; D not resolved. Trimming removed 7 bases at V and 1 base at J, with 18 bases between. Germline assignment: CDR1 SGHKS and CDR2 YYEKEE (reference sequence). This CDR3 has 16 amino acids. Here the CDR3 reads CASAPNERGSYNEQFF. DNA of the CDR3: TGTGCCAGCGCACCAAACGAACGCGGTTCCTACAATGAGCAGTTCTTC.

CDR3 coding DNA: TGTGCCTGGAGACAAGGCCAGACTAGCGGATACTACAATGAGCAGTTCTTC. Encoded protein: CAWRQGQTSGYYNEQFF. V gene TRBV30 combines with J gene TRBJ2-1; 9 positions agree with TRBD2. The CDR3 runs 17 residues. Germline V CDR1 and CDR2: GTSNPN, SVGIG (reference sequence). Unmatched junction bases numbered 12, after V lost 3 bases and J lost 3 bases.

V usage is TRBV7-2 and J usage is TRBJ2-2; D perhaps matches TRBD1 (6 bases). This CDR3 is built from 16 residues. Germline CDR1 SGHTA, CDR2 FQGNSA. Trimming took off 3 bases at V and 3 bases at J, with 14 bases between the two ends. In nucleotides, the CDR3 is TGTGCCAGCAGCTTTTTTCAGGGGAGCGACACCGGGGAGCTGTTTTTT. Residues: CASSFFQGSDTGELFF.

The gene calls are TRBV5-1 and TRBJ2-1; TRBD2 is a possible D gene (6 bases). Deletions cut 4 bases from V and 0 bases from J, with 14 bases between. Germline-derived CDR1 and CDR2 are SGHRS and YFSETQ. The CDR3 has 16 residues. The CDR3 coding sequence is TGCGCCAGCAGCCAGGACCCCGGGAGCTCCTACAATGAGCAGTTCTTC. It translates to CASSQDPGSSYNEQFF.

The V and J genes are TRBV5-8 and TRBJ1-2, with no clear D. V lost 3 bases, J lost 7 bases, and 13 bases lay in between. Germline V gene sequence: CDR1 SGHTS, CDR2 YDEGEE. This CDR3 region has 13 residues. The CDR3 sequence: CASSSQNVVGYTF. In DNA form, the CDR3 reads TGTGCCAGCAGCTCACAGAACGTGGTTGGCTACACCTTC.

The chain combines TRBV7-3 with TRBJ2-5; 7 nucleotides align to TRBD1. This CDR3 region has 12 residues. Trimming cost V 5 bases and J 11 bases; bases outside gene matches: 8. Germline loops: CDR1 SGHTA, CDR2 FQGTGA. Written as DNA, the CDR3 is TGTGCCAGCAGCGCCACACAGGGGCCGCAGTACTTC. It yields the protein CASSATQGPQYF.

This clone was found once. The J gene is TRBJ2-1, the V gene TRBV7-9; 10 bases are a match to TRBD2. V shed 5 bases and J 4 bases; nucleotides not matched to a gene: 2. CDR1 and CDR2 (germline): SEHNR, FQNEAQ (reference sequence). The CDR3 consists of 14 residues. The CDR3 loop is CASSPSGSYNEQFF. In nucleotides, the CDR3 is TGTGCCAGCAGCCCTAGCGGGAGTTACAATGAGCAGTTCTTC.

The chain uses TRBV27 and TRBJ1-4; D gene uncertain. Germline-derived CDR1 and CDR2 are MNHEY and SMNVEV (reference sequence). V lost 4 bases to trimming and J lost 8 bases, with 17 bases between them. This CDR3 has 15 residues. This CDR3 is CASSSPRAGGEKLFF. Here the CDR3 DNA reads TGTGCCAGCAGTTCCCCCCGGGCGGGTGGCGAAAAACTGTTTTTT.